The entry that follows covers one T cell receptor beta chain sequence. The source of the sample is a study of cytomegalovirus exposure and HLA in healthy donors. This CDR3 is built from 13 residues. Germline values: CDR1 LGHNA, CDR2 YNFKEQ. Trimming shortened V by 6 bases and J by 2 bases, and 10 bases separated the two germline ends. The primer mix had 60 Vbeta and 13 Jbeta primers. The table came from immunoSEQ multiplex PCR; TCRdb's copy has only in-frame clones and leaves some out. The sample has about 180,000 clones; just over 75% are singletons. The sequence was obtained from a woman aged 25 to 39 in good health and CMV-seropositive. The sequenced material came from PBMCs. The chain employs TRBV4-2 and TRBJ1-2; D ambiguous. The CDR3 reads CASSPNTNYGYTF. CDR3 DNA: TGTGCCAGCAGTCCGAACACCAACTATGGCTACACCTTC.